The 29 T cell receptor beta chains below all came from one sample that was sequenced in a study of blood T cell repertoires in COVID-19. Here immunoSEQ multiplex PCR was the method, and the copy in TCRdb shows in-frame clones only, minus some. The sample yields around 92,000 clones, about 83% seen once. Sequencing was carried out using peripheral blood. These receptors were taken from a human donor in a cohort sampled during active COVID-19.

As concerns this clone: One end of the junction fails to match germline, which may point to a read error. The V gene is TRBV24-1, the J gene TRBJ1-4; 7 bases map to TRBD1. Germline CDR1 and CDR2: KGHDR and SFDVKD. This CDR3 contains 10 residues. DNA for the CDR3: TGTGCCACCAGTGACCCGGACAGGAGTTTT. Translation gives CATSDPDRSF.

The chain is built from TRBV4-1 and TRBJ2-2; D perhaps matches TRBD2 (6 bases). V lost 3 bases and J 5 bases, leaving 13 bases between the germline ends. Germline V gives CDR1 MGHRA, CDR2 YSYEKL. The CDR3 has 15 residues. CDR3 residues: CASSQALAGTGELFF. Written as DNA, the CDR3 is TGCGCCAGCAGCCAGGCACTAGCAGGAACCGGGGAGCTGTTTTTT.

The chain uses TRBV11-2 and TRBJ2-7, with D tentatively TRBD1 (7 bases). The germline V gene encodes CDR1 SGHAT and CDR2 FQNNGV. CDR3 length: 15 amino acids. The V end was cut by 5 bases, the J end by 5 bases, with 19 bases between. Written as DNA, the CDR3 is TGTGCCAGCAGCGGAGGGGGCGCGAGATTCAACGAGCAGTACTTC. It codes for CASSGGGARFNEQYF.

The chain uses TRBV2 and TRBJ1-6; 10 positions match TRBD1. The germline gives CDR1 SNHLY, CDR2 FYNNEI. Trimming took 8 bases from V and 0 from J; bases not matched to a gene: 4. The CDR3 runs 16 residues. CDR3 coding DNA: TGTGCCAGCGTTGACAGGGGGCTCTCCTATAATTCACCCCTCCACTTT. It encodes CASVDRGLSYNSPLHF.

This chain connects TRBV4-2 to TRBJ2-1; 7 nucleotides agree with TRBD1. The CDR3 loop spans 15 amino acids. Germline CDR1 reads LGHNA; CDR2 reads YNFKEQ. Trimming removed 2 bases from V and 10 bases from J; junction bases left unmatched: 11. The CDR3 here is CASSQRQGQGVEQFF. The CDR3 bases are TGTGCCAGCAGCCAAAGACAGGGCCAGGGGGTCGAGCAGTTCTTC.

The rearrangement uses TRBV6-5 and TRBJ2-1; 9 bases map to TRBD2. Trimming took 0 bases from V and 5 from J; bases not matched to a gene: 5. CDR3 length: 16 residues. Germline CDR1 reads MNHEY; CDR2 reads SVGAGI. This CDR3 is CASSYSIAGAHNEQFF. The CDR3 nucleotides read TGTGCCAGCAGTTACTCAATAGCGGGGGCGCACAATGAGCAGTTCTTC.

The V call is TRBV11-2, the J call TRBJ2-5; tentatively, D is TRBD2 (6 bases). V was trimmed by 0 bases and J by 1 base, leaving 15 bases between them. The CDR3 spans 17 residues. Per germline, CDR1 SGHAT and CDR2 FQNNGV. This CDR3 reads CASSLDRIADIQETQYF. As DNA, the CDR3 is TGTGCCAGCAGCTTAGATCGGATAGCGGACATCCAAGAGACCCAGTACTTC.

This clone was seen only once. The chain combines TRBV28 with TRBJ2-3; D gene uncertain. V was shortened by 5 bases and J by 2 bases, with 11 bases between the two germline ends. Germline lookup yields CDR1 MDHEN and CDR2 SYDVKM. The CDR3 runs 14 residues. The CDR3 DNA reads as TGTGCCAGCAGTCCTGACTTTCACACAGATACGCAGTATTTT. Protein product: CASSPDFHTDTQYF.

The gene calls are TRBV3-1 (or the pseudogene TRBV3-2) and TRBJ2-3; 11 bases agree with TRBD2. V shed 5 bases and J 0 bases; nucleotides not matched to a gene: 1. The CDR3 sequence is 15 residues long. CDR1 LGHDT and CDR2 YNNKEL come from the germline V gene (reference sequence). This chain's CDR3 is CASSIAGGSTDTQYF. The CDR3 DNA is TGTGCCAGCAGCATAGCGGGGGGGAGCACAGATACGCAGTATTTT.

The CDR3: CASSDQGLGLGEQFF. Here the CDR3 DNA reads TGTGCCAGCAGTGACCAAGGACTAGGCCTCGGGGAGCAGTTCTTC. This chain joins TRBV6-4 and TRBJ2-1, with 7 bases matching TRBD2. The CDR3 is made up of 15 amino acids. J gave up 10 bases and V 2 bases, and 11 bases lay outside the gene matches. The V gene's germline CDR1 is MRHNA and CDR2 SNTAGT.

The V call is TRBV7-2, the J call TRBJ1-1, with a tentative D call TRBD1 (5 bases). Trimming took off 2 bases at V and 1 base at J, with 11 bases between the two ends. CDR3 length: 15 residues. Germline V CDR1 and CDR2: SGHTA, FQGNSA. The CDR3 loop reads CASSLLRGGNTEAFF. Here the CDR3 DNA reads TGTGCCAGCAGCTTACTACGGGGGGGGAACACTGAAGCTTTCTTT.

This rearrangement joins TRBV12-3 or TRBV12-4 to TRBJ2-3; the D is unclear. The CDR3 spans 13 residues. V dropped 4 bases and J dropped 2 bases, with 7 bases sitting between them. Here the CDR3 reads CASSWHLTDTQYF. The CDR3 DNA reads as TGTGCCAGCAGTTGGCATCTCACAGATACGCAGTATTTT.

Note on this clone: Other DNA sequences in the sample encode the same CDR3. The rearrangement uses TRBV9 and TRBJ2-1; 9 bases fit TRBD2. CDR1 is SGDLS and CDR2 is YYNGEE in the germline V gene. Unmatched junction bases numbered 8, after V lost 0 bases and J lost 7 bases. The CDR3 has 16 residues. This chain's CDR3 is CASSVGGGGAKNEQFF. In DNA, the CDR3 is TGTGCCAGCAGCGTAGGTGGCGGGGGGGCAAAGAATGAGCAGTTCTTC.

The chain couples TRBV2 to TRBJ1-1, with a tentative D call TRBD1 (6 bases). The CDR3 is made up of 14 amino acids. Trimming shortened V by 9 bases and J by 1 base, and 15 bases separated the two germline ends. The germline CDR1 and CDR2 sequences are SNHLY and FYNNEI. This CDR3 is CASAKGQENTEAFF. CDR3 DNA sequence: TGTGCCAGTGCCAAGGGACAAGAGAACACTGAAGCTTTCTTT.

The count of this clone is one. The V gene is TRBV4-1, the J gene TRBJ2-5, with D perhaps matching TRBD1 (6 bases). CDR1 and CDR2 (germline): MGHRA, YSYEKL. The CDR3 has 15 amino acids. Trimming stripped 1 base from V and 7 bases from J, with 16 bases between. CDR3 residues: CASSQGEGERGTQYF. The CDR3 region has the DNA TGCGCCAGCAGCCAAGGCGAGGGGGAGCGCGGGACCCAGTACTTC.

The rearrangement links TRBV9 to TRBJ2-3; tentative D call: TRBD2 (6 bases). Trimming removed 0 bases from V and 6 bases from J, with 17 bases in between. The CDR3 sequence is 16 residues long. Germline-derived CDR1 and CDR2 are SGDLS and YYNGEE. In DNA form, the CDR3 reads TGTGCCAGCAGCGTAGTATCGGCGGGGAACCGGGATACGCAGTATTTT. This gives the protein CASSVVSAGNRDTQYF.

J is TRBJ1-6 and V is TRBV27; a weak D match, TRBD1 (6 bases). From germline, CDR1 is MNHEY and CDR2 SMNVEV (reference sequence). Deletions cut 3 bases from V and 0 bases from J, with 15 bases between. This CDR3 comprises 18 residues. CDR3 sequence reads: CASSFEPTGSSYNSPLHF. The CDR3 nucleotides are TGTGCCAGCAGTTTCGAACCTACAGGGAGCTCCTATAATTCACCCCTCCACTTT.

The J gene is TRBJ2-7, the V gene TRBV11-2; the match to TRBD2 covers 9 bases. CDR3 length: 19 residues. With 1 base clipped from V and 0 bases from J, the junction kept 13 bases outside the gene matches. Germline lookup yields CDR1 SGHAT and CDR2 FQNNGV. For the CDR3, the DNA is TGTGCCAGCAGCTTAGGAGGCAGGGTTCGAGCGGGAGGCTCCTACGAGCAGTACTTC. Residues: CASSLGGRVRAGGSYEQYF.

The chain couples TRBV6-5 to TRBJ2-7; 7 nucleotides line up with TRBD1. The CDR3 length is 14 residues. V gave up 6 bases and J gave up 3 bases; unmatched junction bases: 8. CDR1 is MNHEY, CDR2 SVGAGI, per germline. CDR3: CASRRGQGNYEQYF. The CDR3 nucleotides are TGTGCCAGCAGGAGGGGGCAGGGAAACTACGAGCAGTACTTC.

A single count supports this clone. This chain joins TRBV3-1 (or the pseudogene TRBV3-2) and TRBJ2-3; 7 nucleotides align to TRBD2. The V gene end was trimmed by 3 bases and the J gene end by 3 bases; junction bases not matched to a gene: 9. From germline, CDR1 is LGHDT and CDR2 YNNKEL (reference sequence). CDR3 length: 16 amino acids. The CDR3 is CASSHRAGSITDTQYF. For the CDR3, the DNA is TGTGCCAGCAGCCACCGAGCGGGATCTATAACAGATACGCAGTATTTT.

This sequence joins TRBV4-3 and TRBJ2-5; 9 bases fit TRBD2. Germline values: CDR1 LGHNA, CDR2 YSLEER. Losses at the gene ends were 0 bases for V and 5 bases for J; bases not matched to a gene: 4. The CDR3 runs 15 residues. CDR3 DNA: TGCGCCAGCAGCCAAGATCCGCTAGCGGGGGAGACCCAGTACTTC. This codes for CASSQDPLAGETQYF.

This rearrangement joins TRBV28 to TRBJ1-1; 7 bases are a match to TRBD1. This CDR3 is built from 14 residues. Trimming took 5 bases from V and 6 from J; bases not matched to a gene: 9. CDR1 is MDHEN and CDR2 is SYDVKM in the germline V gene. The CDR3 DNA is TGTGCCAGCAGTCCCCAACAGGGGTGGGCTGAAGCTTTCTTT. This gives the protein CASSPQQGWAEAFF. The full variable domain, its missing parts supplied by reference TRBV28 and TRBJ1-1, is DVKVTQSSRYLVKRTGEKVFLECVQDMDHENMFWYRQDPGLGLRLIYFSYDVKMKEKGDIPEGYSVSREKKERFSLILESASTNQTSMYLCASSPQQGWAEAFFGQGTRLTVV.

The V and J genes are TRBV6-5 and TRBJ1-3; D might be TRBD1 (5 bases). The V gene lost 2 bases and the J gene lost 3 bases, with 5 bases spanning the gap. This CDR3 has 13 amino acids. Germline V CDR1 and CDR2: MNHEY, SVGAGI. CDR3 in amino acids: CASSYRGGNTIYF. Written as DNA, the CDR3 is TGTGCCAGCAGTTACAGGGGTGGAAACACCATATATTTT.

The chain uses TRBV25-1 and TRBJ2-7, with a possible D match to TRBD2 (5 bases). Trimming pared 8 bases from V and 4 bases from J, leaving 18 bases between. The V gene's germline CDR1 is MGHDK and CDR2 SYGVNS. The CDR3 spans 14 residues. CDR3 sequence: CASEDAGGEYEQYF. For the CDR3, the DNA is TGTGCCAGCGAGGACGCGGGTGGGGAATACGAGCAGTACTTC.

The chain employs TRBV6-5 and TRBJ1-2; 10 bases align to TRBD1. This CDR3 is built from 12 residues. CDR1 and CDR2 (germline): MNHEY, SVGAGI. The ends lost 6 bases at V and 8 bases at J; junction bases unmatched: 3. CDR3 protein: CASRDRGQGYTF. For the CDR3, the DNA is TGTGCCAGCAGAGACAGGGGGCAGGGCTACACCTTC.

This clone was counted a few times. The gene calls are TRBV6-5 and TRBJ2-7; 12 bases are shared with TRBD1. This CDR3 spans 15 amino acids. The junction had 5 bases not matched to a gene; V was cut back by 4 bases and J by 4 bases. In germline, CDR1 is MNHEY, CDR2 SVGAGI. CDR3 in amino acids: CASSFRDRGQYEQYF. The DNA for the CDR3 is TGTGCCAGCAGTTTCCGGGACAGGGGGCAGTACGAGCAGTACTTC.

V and J are TRBV24-1 and TRBJ2-5; D may be TRBD2 (7 bases). The V gene's germline CDR1 is KGHDR and CDR2 SFDVKD. Trimming stripped 9 bases from V and 4 bases from J, with 20 bases between. The length of the CDR3 is 15 residues. In DNA, the CDR3 is TGTGCCACCGGGGATCTGCTAGGGGGGGGAGAGACCCAGTACTTC. The encoded protein is CATGDLLGGGETQYF.

The CDR3 region has the DNA TGTGCCAGCACTCGGGCGGGGATCGCTAATGAAAAACTGTTTTTT. It yields the protein CASTRAGIANEKLFF. The chain uses TRBV28 and TRBJ1-4; no clear D gene. Trimming removed 7 bases at V and 3 bases at J, with 15 bases between. This CDR3 has 15 amino acids. Germline loops: CDR1 MDHEN, CDR2 SYDVKM.

The chain recombines TRBV5-4 with TRBJ1-2; 9 nucleotides agree with TRBD1. The CDR3 sequence is 12 residues long. CDR1 is SGHNT, CDR2 YYREEE, per germline (reference sequence). Germline trimming cut 9 bases from V and 7 bases from J; bases unmatched to any gene: 7. The CDR3 DNA sequence: TGTGCCACCCAACAGGGGGCGTTTGGCTACACCTTC. This sequence encodes CATQQGAFGYTF.